This note documents a single T cell receptor beta chain sequence. The data were obtained in a study of shared clonotypes between healthy human individuals. For the study at large: Samples came from a couple of female and a few male donors aged 18 to 49.

The V and J ends lost 1 base and 2 bases, in that order; junction bases with no gene match: 1. CDR1 is MDHEN, CDR2 SYDVKM, per germline. The CDR3 contains 15 residues. Execution of the assay was at deep level. Assay used: immunoSEQ multiplex PCR; TCRdb lists only in-frame clones, some missing. The table includes about 100,000 clones, around half detected once. Genomic DNA for unsorted samples was obtained from 80 million to 100 million PBMCs. Sequencing was carried out using PBMCs. The chain couples TRBV28 to TRBJ2-7; 11 positions agree with TRBD2. This clonotype was sampled from a woman between 35 and 50 years old in good health. Some clones in this sample may be carry-over from other donors' samples. Here the CDR3 DNA reads TGTGCCAGCAGTTTATCGACTAGCGGGGCCTACGAGCAGTACTTC. It yields the protein CASSLSTSGAYEQYF.